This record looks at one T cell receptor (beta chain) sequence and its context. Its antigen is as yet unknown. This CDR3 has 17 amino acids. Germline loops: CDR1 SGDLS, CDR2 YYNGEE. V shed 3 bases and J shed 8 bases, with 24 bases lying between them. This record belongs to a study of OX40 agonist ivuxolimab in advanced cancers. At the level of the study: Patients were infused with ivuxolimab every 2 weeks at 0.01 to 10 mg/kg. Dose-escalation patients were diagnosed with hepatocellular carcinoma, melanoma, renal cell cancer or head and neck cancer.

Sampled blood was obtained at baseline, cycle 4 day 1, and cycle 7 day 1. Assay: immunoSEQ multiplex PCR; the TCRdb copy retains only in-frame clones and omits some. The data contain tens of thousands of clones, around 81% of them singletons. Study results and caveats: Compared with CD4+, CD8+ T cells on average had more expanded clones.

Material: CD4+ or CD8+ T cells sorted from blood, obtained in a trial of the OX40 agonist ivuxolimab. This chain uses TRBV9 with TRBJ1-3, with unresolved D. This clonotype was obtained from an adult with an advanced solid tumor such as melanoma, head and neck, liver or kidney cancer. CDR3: CASSAFPEREADHTIYF. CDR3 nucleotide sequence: TGTGCCAGCAGCGCCTTCCCGGAGAGGGAGGCAGACCACACCATATATTTT.